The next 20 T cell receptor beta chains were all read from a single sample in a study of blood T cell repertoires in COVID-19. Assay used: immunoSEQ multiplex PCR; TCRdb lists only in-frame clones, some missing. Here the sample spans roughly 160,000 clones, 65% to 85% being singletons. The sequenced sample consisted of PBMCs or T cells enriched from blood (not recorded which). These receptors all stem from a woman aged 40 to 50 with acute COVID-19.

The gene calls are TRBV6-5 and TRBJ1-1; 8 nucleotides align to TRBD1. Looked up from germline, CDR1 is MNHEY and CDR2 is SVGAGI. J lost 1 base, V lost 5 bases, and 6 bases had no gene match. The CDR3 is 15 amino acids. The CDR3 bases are TGTGCCAGCAGTCTCCGGACAGGGACGAACACTGAAGCTTTCTTT. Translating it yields CASSLRTGTNTEAFF.

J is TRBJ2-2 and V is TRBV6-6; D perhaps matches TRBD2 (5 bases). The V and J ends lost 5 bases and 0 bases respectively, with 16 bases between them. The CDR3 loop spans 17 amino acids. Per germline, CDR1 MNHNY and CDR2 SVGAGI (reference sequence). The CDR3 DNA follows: TGTGCCAGCAGTCGACGACTATCAAACGCGAACACCGGGGAGCTGTTTTTT. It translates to CASSRRLSNANTGELFF.

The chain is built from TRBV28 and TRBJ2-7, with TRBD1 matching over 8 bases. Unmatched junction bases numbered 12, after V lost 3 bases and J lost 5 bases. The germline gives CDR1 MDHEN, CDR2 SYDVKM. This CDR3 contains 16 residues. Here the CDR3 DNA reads TGTGCCAGCAGTTTCCCCTCGGGGACAGGTCTACACGAGCAGTACTTC. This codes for CASSFPSGTGLHEQYF.

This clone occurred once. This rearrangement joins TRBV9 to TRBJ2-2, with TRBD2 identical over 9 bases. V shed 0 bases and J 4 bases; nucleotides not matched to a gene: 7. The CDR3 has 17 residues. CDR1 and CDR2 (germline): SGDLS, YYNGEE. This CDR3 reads CASSVAPATSGTGELFF. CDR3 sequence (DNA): TGTGCCAGCAGCGTAGCCCCCGCGACTAGCGGCACCGGGGAGCTGTTTTTT.

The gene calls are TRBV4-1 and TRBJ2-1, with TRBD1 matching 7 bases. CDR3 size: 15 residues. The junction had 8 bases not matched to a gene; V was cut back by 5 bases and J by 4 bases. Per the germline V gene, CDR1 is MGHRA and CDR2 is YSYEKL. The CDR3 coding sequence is TGCGCCAGCAGCTATTCGGGACAGCCTTACAATGAGCAGTTCTTC. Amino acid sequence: CASSYSGQPYNEQFF.

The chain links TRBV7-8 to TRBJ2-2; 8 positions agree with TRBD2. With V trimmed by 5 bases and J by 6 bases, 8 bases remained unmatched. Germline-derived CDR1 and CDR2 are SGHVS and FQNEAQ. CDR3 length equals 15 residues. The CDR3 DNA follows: TGTGCCAGCAGCCCGAGCGGGAGTGTATCCGGGGAGCTGTTTTTT. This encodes CASSPSGSVSGELFF.

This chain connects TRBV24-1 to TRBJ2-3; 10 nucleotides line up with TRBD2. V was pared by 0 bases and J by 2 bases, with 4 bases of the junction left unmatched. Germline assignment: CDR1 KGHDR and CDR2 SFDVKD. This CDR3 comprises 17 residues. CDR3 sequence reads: CATSDLRTSGSTDTQYF. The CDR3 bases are TGTGCCACCAGTGATTTGCGGACTAGCGGTTCCACAGATACGCAGTATTTT.

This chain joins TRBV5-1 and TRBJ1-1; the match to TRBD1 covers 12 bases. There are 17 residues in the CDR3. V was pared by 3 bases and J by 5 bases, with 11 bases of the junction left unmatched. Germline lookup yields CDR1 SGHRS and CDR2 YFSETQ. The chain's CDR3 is CASSSGQGASEVTEAFF. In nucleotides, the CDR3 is TGCGCCAGCAGCTCGGGACAGGGGGCTTCGGAGGTAACTGAAGCTTTCTTT.

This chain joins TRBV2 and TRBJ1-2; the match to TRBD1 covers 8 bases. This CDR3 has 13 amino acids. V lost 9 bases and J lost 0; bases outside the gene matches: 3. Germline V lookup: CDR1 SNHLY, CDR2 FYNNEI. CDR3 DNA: TGTGCCAGAAGGGACAGGCCTAACTATGGCTACACCTTC. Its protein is CARRDRPNYGYTF.

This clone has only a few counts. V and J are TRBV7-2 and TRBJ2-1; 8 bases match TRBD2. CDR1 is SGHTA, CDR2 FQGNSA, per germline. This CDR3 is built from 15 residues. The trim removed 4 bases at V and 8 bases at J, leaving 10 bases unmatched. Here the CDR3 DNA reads TGTGCCAGCAGCTCGAGAGCGGGAGTGGTAGATGAGCAGTTCTTC. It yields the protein CASSSRAGVVDEQFF.

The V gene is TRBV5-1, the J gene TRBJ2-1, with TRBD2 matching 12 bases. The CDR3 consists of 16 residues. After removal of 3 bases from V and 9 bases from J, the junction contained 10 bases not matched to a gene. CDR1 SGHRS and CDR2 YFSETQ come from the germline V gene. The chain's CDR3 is CASSSFLAGGPVEQFF. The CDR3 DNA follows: TGCGCCAGCAGCTCCTTTCTAGCGGGAGGGCCCGTTGAGCAGTTCTTC.

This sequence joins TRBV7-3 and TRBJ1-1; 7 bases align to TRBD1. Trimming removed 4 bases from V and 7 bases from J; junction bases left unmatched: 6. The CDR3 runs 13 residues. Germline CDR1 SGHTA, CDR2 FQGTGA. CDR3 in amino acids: CASSSATGIEAFF. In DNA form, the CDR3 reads TGTGCCAGCAGCTCAGCGACAGGGATTGAAGCTTTCTTT.

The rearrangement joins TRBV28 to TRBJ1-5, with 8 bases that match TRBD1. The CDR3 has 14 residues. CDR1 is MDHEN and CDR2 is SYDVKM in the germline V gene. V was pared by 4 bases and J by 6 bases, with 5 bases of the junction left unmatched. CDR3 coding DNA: TGTGCCAGCAGTTCACAACAGGGGGGTCAGCCCCAGCATTTT. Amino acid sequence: CASSSQQGGQPQHF.

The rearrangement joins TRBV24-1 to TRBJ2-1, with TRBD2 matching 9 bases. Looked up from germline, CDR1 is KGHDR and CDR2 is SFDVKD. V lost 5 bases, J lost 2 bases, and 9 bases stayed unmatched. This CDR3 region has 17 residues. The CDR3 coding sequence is TGTGCCACCAGTGGCTTGGGGCGGGGGGGAACCTACAATGAGCAGTTCTTC. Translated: CATSGLGRGGTYNEQFF.

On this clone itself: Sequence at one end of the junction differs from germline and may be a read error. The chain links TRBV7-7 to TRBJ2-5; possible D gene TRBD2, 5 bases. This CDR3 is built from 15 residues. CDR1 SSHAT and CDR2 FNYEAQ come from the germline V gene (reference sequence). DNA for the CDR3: TGTGCTAGCAGCTTAGCGCCGGCGGTCCAAGAGACCCAGTACTTC. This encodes CASSLAPAVQETQYF. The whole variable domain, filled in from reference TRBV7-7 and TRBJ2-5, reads GAGVSQSPRYKVTKRGQDVTLRCDPISSHATLYWYQQALGQGPEFLTYFNYEAQPDKSGLPSDRFSAERPEGSISTLTIQRTEQRDSAMYRCASSLAPAVQETQYFGPGTRLLVL.

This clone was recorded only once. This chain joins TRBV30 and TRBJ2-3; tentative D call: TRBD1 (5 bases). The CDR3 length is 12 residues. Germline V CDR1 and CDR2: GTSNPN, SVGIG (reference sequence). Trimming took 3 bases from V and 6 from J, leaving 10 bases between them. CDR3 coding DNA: TGTGCCTGGAGGAAGGCAGGGGATACGCAGTATTTT. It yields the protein CAWRKAGDTQYF. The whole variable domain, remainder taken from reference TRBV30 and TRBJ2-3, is SQTIHQWPATLVQPVGSPLSLECTVEGTSNPNLYWYRQAAGRGLQLLFYSVGIGQISSEVPQNLSASRPQDRQFILSSKKLLLSDSGFYLCAWRKAGDTQYFGPGTRLTVL.

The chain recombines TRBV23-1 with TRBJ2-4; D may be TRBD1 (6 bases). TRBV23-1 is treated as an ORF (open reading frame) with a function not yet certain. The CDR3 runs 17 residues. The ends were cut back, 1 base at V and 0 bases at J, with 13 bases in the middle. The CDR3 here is CASSQCRQVLAKNIQYF. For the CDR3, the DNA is TGCGCCAGCAGTCAATGCCGACAGGTCCTAGCCAAAAACATTCAGTACTTC.

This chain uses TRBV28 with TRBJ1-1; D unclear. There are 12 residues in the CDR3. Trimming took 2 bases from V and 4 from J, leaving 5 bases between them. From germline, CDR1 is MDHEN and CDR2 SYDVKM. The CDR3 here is CASSLGSTEAFF. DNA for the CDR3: TGTGCCAGCAGTTTAGGGAGCACTGAAGCTTTCTTT.

CDR3 loop: CASSKDTLNHYGYTF. DNA for the CDR3: TGTGCCAGCAGTAAGGACACCCTTAATCATTATGGCTACACCTTC. This sequence joins TRBV7-2 and TRBJ1-2; possible D gene TRBD1, 5 bases. The V end lost 6 bases, the J end lost 5 bases, and 19 bases lay between the germline ends. The CDR3 has 15 amino acids. From germline, CDR1 is SGHTA and CDR2 FQGNSA.

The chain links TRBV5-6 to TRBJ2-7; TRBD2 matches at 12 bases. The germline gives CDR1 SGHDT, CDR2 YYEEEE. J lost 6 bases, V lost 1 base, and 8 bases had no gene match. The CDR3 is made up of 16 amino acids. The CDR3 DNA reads TGTGCCAGCAGCTTGTTCCCCCCGGGACTAGCGGGCGAGCAGTACGTC. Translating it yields CASSLFPPGLAGEQYV.